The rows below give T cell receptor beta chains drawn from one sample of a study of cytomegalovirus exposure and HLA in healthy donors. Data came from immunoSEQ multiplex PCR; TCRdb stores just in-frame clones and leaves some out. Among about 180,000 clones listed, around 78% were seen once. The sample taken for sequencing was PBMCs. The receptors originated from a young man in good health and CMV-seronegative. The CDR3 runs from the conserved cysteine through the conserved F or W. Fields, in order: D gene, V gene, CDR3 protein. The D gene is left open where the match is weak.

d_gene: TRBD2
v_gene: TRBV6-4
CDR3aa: CASSPSGESTDTQYF

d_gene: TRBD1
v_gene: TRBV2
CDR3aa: CATRPPGAGGQETQYF

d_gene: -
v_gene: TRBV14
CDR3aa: CASSQDTREQYF

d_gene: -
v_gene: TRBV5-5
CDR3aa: CASSSPTRGSYEQYF

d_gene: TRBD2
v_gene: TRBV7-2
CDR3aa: CASSLLPSGRNPYEQYF

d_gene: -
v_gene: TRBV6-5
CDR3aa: CASSLIEGGTEAFF

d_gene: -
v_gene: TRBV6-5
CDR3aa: CASSSPQGYQETQYF

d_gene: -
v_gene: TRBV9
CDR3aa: CASSVDGGNIGSPLHF

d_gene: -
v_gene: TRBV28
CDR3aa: CASSLTRHDQPQHF

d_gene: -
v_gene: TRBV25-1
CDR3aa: CASRSGGPYNEQFF

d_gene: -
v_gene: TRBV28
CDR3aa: CASSTGFGGYTF